Presented here are 8 T cell receptor beta chains from one specimen sequenced in a study of T-cell memory formation after mild COVID-19. TCRdb reprocessed the 5' RACE reads with MiXCR, giving one entry per CDR3 protein. This sample carries tens of thousands of distinct CDR3 sequences, more than 8% of them seen once, and the ten largest clones take less than 1.5%. The sequenced sample consisted of PBMCs or a T cell subset sorted from them (not recorded which). The receptor source for this set is a man between 18 and 29 years old who had mild COVID-19 (a few samples of this study predate the infection). Cell type and time point are not known.

This clonotype was detected ten times or more. Here the CDR3 reads CSGGTHEQFF. The CDR3, as DNA: TGTTCGGGGGGCACCCATGAGCAGTTCTTC. The chain combines TRBV7-9 with TRBJ2-1; D may be TRBD2 (7 bases). Germline V gene lookup returns CDR1 SEHNR and CDR2 FQNEAQ (reference sequence). The CDR3 loop spans 10 amino acids.

The chain joins TRBV4-1 to TRBJ2-3; D could derive from TRBD1 or TRBD2 (5 bases each). Germline V CDR1 and CDR2: MGHRA, YSYEKL. The V and J ends lost 1 base and 8 bases respectively, with 22 bases between them. The CDR3 is 17 residues long. Here the CDR3 reads CASSQVTRGREGGTQYF. In nucleotides, the CDR3 is TGCGCCAGCAGCCAAGTCACCCGGGGCAGGGAAGGAGGTACGCAGTATTTT.

This clonotype showed up many times. This chain connects TRBV27 to TRBJ2-4; D remains unclear. Trimming pared 7 bases from V and 0 bases from J, leaving 10 bases between. This CDR3 comprises 14 residues. Germline values: CDR1 MNHEY, CDR2 SMNVEV (reference sequence). CDR3 sequence reads: CASKGSLAKNIQYF. Written as DNA, the CDR3 is TGTGCCAGCAAGGGTTCCCTAGCCAAAAACATTCAGTACTTC.

Only a few counts were recorded for this clonotype. V and J are TRBV12-3 or TRBV12-4 and TRBJ2-3, with TRBD1 as a possible D gene (6 bases). The CDR3 spans 16 residues. V lost 6 bases and J 2 bases, leaving 18 bases between the germline ends. In DNA, the CDR3 is TGTGCCAGCAGCCCGAAGGGGGTTGACTCCACAGATACGCAGTATTTT. As protein: CASSPKGVDSTDTQYF.

Only a few counts were recorded for this clonotype. The rearrangement joins TRBV29-1 to TRBJ2-1, with 14 nucleotides matching TRBD2. J lost 1 base, V lost 7 bases, and 6 bases had no gene match. This CDR3 comprises 16 residues. Germline V gene sequence: CDR1 SQVTM, CDR2 ANQGSEA. DNA for the CDR3: TGCAGCGCTGGGACTAGCGGGGGCCATTCCTACAATGAGCAGTTCTTC. It translates to CSAGTSGGHSYNEQFF.

The table lists this clonotype with a few counts. The chain recombines TRBV5-1 with TRBJ1-2; TRBD1 agrees at 8 bases. Per germline, CDR1 SGHRS and CDR2 YFSETQ. There are 15 residues in the CDR3. V lost 3 bases, J lost 7 bases, and 11 bases stayed unmatched. This chain's CDR3 is CASSSQSTGESGYTF. In DNA, the CDR3 is TGCGCCAGCAGCTCCCAATCGACAGGGGAGAGTGGCTACACCTTC.

As for this clonotype: A read error may account for a junction end that differs from germline. J is TRBJ1-4 and V is TRBV12-3 or TRBV12-4; 8 bases match TRBD1. This CDR3 region has 14 residues. The CDR3 sequence: CASSLWTGNEELFF. Written as DNA, the CDR3 is TGTGCCAGCAGTTTATGGACAGGGAATGAAGAACTGTTTTTT.

This clonotype was counted ten times or more. The genes are TRBV4-3 and TRBJ2-3; possible D gene TRBD2, 6 bases. CDR1 is LGHNA, CDR2 YSLEER, per germline. Trimming pared 5 bases from V and 2 bases from J, leaving 14 bases between. CDR3 size: 15 residues. The CDR3 spells CASSSGRGYTDTQYF. CDR3 sequence (DNA): TGCGCCAGCAGCTCCGGTCGGGGGTACACAGATACGCAGTATTTT.